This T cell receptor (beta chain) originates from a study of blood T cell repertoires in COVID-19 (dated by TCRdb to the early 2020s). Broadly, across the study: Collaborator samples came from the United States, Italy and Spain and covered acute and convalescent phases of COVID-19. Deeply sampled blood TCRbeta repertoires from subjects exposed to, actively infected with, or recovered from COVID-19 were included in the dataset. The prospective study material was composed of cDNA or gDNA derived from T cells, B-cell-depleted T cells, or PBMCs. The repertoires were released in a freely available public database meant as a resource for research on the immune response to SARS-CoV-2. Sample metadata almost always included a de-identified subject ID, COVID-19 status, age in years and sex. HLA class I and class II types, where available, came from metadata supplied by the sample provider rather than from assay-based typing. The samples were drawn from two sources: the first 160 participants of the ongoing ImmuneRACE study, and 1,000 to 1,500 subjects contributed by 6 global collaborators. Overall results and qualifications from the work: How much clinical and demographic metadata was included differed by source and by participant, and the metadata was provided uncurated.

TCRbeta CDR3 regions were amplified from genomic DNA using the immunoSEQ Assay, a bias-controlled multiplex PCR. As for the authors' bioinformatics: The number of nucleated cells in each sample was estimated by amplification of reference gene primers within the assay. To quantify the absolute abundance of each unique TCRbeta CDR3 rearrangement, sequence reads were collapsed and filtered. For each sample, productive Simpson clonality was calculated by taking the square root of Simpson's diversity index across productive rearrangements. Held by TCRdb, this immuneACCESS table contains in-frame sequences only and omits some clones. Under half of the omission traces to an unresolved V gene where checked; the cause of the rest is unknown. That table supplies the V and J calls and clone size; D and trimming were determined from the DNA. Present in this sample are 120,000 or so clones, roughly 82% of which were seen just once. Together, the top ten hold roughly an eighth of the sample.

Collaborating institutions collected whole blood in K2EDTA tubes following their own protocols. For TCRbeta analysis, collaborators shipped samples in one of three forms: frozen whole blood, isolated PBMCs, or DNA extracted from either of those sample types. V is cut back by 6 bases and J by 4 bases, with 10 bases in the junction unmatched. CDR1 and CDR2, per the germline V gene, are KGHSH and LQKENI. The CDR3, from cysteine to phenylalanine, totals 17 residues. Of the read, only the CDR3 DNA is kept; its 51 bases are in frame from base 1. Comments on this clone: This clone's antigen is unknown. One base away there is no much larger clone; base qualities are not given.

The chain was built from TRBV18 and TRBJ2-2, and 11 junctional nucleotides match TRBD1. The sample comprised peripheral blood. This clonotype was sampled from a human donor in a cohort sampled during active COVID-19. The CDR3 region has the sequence CASSLGQGARVTGELFF. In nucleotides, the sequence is TGTGCCAGCTCCCTCGGACAGGGGGCGCGGGTCACCGGGGAGCTGTTTTTT.